Detailed here is one T cell receptor (beta chain). The antigen remains unidentified. The sample belongs to a study of T cell responses to AZD1222 COVID-19 vaccine. The study, taken as a whole, reports: Across spike, vaccine-associated CD4 TCRs were found, dominant at 160-218 and 743-854. Donors were largely white British and mainly female; clonal diversity was possibly underestimated. Reports say nearly half of spike-specific TCRs go after unmutated variant regions.

The CDR3 has 13 residues. Germline V lookup: CDR1 MDHEN, CDR2 SYDVKM. V was shortened by 2 bases and J by 4 bases, with 8 bases between the two germline ends. Some clones are missing from TCRdb's copy, which holds only in-frame ones; the method was immunoSEQ multiplex PCR. The sample holds 140,000 to 150,000 clones, around 93% seen once. This receptor was identified in an adult who received the AZD1222 COVID-19 vaccine. The genes are TRBV28 and TRBJ1-2; D is unresolved. The material was peripheral blood, obtained 28 days after the second AZD1222 dose. DNA of the CDR3: TGTGCCAGCAGTTTAATTCGATTCTATGGCTACACCTTC. It encodes CASSLIRFYGYTF.